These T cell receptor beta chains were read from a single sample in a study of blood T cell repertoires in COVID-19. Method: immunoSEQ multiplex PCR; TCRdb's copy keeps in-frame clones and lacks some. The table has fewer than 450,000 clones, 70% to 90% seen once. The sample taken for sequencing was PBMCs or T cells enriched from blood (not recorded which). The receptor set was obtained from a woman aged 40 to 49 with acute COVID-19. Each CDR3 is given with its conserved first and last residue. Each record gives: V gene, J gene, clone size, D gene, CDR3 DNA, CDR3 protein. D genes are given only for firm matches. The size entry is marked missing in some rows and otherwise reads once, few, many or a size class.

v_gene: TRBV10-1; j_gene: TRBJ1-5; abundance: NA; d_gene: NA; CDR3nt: TGCGCCAGCAGTGCGGGGGGCGCCTATCAGCCCCAGCATTTT; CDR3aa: CASSAGGAYQPQHF
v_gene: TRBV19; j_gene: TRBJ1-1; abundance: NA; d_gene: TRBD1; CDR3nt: TGTGCCAGTAGTATCTCTCCGACAGGGAAGAACACTGAAGCTTTCTTT; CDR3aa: CASSISPTGKNTEAFF
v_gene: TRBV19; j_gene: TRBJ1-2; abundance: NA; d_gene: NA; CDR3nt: TGTGCCAGTAGTATCCACAGGGACACCACCAGTCCTTACTTC; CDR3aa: CASSIHRDTTSPYF
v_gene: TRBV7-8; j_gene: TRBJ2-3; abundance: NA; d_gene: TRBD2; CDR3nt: TGTGCCAGCAGCTTAGGTCGGGGGGTAACAGATACGCAGTATTTT; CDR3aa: CASSLGRGVTDTQYF
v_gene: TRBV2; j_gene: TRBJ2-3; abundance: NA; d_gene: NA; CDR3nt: TGTGCCAGCAGTGTTTTAGCGCGGGGCACAGATACGCAGTATTTT; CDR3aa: CASSVLARGTDTQYF
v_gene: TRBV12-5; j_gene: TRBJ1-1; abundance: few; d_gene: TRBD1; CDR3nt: TGTGCTAGTGGTTTGGCGACACAGGGGGCTCGGAGCACTGAAGCTTTCTTT; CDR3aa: CASGLATQGARSTEAFF
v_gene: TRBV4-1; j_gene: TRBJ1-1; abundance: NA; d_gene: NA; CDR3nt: TGCGCCAGCAGCCAAGATGGTTTTTCCGGCTCAGGAGGTGAAGCTTTCTTT; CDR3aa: CASSQDGFSGSGGEAFF
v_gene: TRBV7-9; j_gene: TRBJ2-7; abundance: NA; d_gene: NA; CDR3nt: TGTGCCAGCAGCTCGGGACTGCCAAACTCCTACGAGCAGTACTTC; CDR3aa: CASSSGLPNSYEQYF
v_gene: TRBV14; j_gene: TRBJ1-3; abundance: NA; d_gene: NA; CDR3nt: TGTGCCAGCAGCCAAGGACTGGGCTCTGGAAACACCATATATTTT; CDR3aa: CASSQGLGSGNTIYF
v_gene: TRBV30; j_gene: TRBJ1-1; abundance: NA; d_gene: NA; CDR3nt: TGTGCCTGGAGACAGAGCATGAACACTGAAGCTTTCTTT; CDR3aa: CAWRQSMNTEAFF
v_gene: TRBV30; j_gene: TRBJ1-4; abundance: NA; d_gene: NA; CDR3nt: TGTGCCTCCCAAGGACAGCCATCGAATGAAAAACTGTTTTTT; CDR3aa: CASQGQPSNEKLFF
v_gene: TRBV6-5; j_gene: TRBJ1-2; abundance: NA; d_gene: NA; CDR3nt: TGTGCCAGCAGTTACGGCGTCCCCAGGGATGGCTACACCTTC; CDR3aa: CASSYGVPRDGYTF
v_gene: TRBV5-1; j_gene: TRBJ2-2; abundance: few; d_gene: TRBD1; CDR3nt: TGCGCCAGCAGCCCCGGGGACAGGGGAAAAACCGGGGAGCTGTTTTTT; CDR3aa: CASSPGDRGKTGELFF
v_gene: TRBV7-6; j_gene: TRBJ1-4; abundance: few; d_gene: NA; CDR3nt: TGTGCCAGCAGCCAACGCTCGGCGGCACTTTCTGAAAAACTGTTTTTT; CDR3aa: CASSQRSAALSEKLFF
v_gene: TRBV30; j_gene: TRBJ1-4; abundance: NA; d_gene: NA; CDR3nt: TGTGCCTGGAGTGCCGGGGGGTTGTACGAAAAACTGTTTTTT; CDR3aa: CAWSAGGLYEKLFF
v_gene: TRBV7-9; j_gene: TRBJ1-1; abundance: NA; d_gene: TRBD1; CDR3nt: TGTGCCAGCAGCCCGGACAGGGGACAGGGCACTGAAGCTTTCTTT; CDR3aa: CASSPDRGQGTEAFF
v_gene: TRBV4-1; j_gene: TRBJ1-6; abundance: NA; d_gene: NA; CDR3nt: TGCGCCAGCAGCCAAGATCTACGGGTCTCCTATAATTCACCCCTCCACTTT; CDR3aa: CASSQDLRVSYNSPLHF
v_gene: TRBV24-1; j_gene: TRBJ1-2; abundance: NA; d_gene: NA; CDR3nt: TGTGCCACCAGTGATTCACAGACCCCTGCTAACTATGGCTACACCTTC; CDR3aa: CATSDSQTPANYGYTF
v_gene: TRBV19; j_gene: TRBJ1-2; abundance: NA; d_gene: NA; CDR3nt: TGTGCCAGTAGTATAGTCCCGGGACAAGCCACCTTC; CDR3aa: CASSIVPGQATF
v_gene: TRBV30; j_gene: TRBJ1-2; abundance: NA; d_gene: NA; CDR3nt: TGTGCCTGGAGTAGGACGGGGGTTCCCTATGGCTACACCTTC; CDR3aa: CAWSRTGVPYGYTF
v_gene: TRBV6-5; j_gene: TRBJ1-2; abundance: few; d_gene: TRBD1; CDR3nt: TGTGCCAGCAGGCCCTTAGGACAGGATGGCTACACCTTC; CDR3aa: CASRPLGQDGYTF
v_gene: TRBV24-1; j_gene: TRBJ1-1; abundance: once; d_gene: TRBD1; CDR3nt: TGTGCCACCAGAGACAGGGTCGGCACTGAAGCTTTCTTT; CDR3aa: CATRDRVGTEAFF
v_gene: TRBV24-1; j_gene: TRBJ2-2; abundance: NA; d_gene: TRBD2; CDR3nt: TGTGCCACCAGTGATACCCGACTAGCGGGGGCCCTAAACACCGGGGAGCTGTTTTTT; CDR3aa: CATSDTRLAGALNTGELFF
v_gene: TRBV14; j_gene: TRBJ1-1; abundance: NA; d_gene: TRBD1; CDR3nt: TGTGCCAGCAGCCTGCAGGGGGTCACTGAAGCTTTCTTT; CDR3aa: CASSLQGVTEAFF
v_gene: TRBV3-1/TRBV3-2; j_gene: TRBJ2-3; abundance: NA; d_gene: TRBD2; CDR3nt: TGTGCCAGCAGCCAACTTACTAGCGGCACAGATACGCAGTATTTT; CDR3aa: CASSQLTSGTDTQYF
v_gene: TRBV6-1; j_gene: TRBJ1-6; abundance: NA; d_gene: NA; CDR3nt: TGTGCCAGCAGTGAAGGCACGGGGGGCTCCTATAATTCACCCCTCCACTTT; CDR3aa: CASSEGTGGSYNSPLHF
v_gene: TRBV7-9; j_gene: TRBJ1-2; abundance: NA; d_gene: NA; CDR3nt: TGTGCCAGCAGCTTAGGATCGACAGGCTACACCTTC; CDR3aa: CASSLGSTGYTF
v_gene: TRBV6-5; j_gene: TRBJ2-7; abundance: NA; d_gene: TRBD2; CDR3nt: TGTGCCAGCAGTACAGCCGGGACTAGCGGCAACGAGCAGTACTTC; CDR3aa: CASSTAGTSGNEQYF
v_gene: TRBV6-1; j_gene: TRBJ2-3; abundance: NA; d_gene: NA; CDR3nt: TGTGCCAGCAGTGAACGGCGGCTAGGCACAGATACGCAGTATTTT; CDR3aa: CASSERRLGTDTQYF
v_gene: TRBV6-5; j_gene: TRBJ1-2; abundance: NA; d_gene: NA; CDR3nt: TGTGCCAGCACCCCTGTTGGGCGAAACTATGGCTACACCTTC; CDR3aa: CASTPVGRNYGYTF
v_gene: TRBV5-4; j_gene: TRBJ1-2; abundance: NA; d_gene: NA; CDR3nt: TGTGCCAGCAGAATAACAGGCAACTATGGCTACACCTTC; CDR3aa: CASRITGNYGYTF
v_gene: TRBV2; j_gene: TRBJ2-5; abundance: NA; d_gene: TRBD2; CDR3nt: TGTGCCAGCAGGCCAGCGGGGGTAGAGGAGACCCAGTACTTC; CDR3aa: CASRPAGVEETQYF
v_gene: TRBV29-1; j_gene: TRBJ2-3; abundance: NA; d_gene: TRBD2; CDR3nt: TGCAGCGTTGCCGCGGGACTAGCCCCCACAGATACGCAGTATTTT; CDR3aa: CSVAAGLAPTDTQYF
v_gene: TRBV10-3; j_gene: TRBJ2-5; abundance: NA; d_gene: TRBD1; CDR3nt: TGTGCCATCGGTGACAGGGGAGAGACCCAGTACTTC; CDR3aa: CAIGDRGETQYF
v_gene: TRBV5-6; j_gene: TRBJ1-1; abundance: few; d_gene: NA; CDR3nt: TGTGCCAGCAGCCCTCAGGGAAGTAAGACTGAAGCTTTCTTT; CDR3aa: CASSPQGSKTEAFF
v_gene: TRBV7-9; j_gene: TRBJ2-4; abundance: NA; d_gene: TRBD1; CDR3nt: TGTGCCAGCAGCCACTACTCCGGGACAGGGGACATTCAGTACTTC; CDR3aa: CASSHYSGTGDIQYF
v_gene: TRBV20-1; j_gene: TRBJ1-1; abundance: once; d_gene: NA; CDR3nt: TGCAGTGCTGACAAGAACACTGAAGCTTTCTTT; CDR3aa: CSADKNTEAFF
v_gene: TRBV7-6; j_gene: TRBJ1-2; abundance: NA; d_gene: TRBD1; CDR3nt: TGTGCCAGCAGCTTGCGACAGGGACAAGGGGGCTATGGCTACACCTTC; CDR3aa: CASSLRQGQGGYGYTF
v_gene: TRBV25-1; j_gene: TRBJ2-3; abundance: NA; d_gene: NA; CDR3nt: TGTGCCAGCAGACGCGGCGGCAGACCGGACACAGATACGCAGTATTTT; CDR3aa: CASRRGGRPDTDTQYF
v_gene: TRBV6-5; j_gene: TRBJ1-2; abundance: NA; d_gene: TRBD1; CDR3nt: TGTGCCAGCAGTTACTCGGACAGGGCGGGCGGCTACACCTTC; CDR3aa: CASSYSDRAGGYTF
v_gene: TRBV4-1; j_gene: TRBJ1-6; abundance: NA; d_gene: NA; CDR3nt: TGCGCCAGCAGCCAAGATAGCCAGGGTAGTTCACCCCTCCACTTT; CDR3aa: CASSQDSQGSSPLHF
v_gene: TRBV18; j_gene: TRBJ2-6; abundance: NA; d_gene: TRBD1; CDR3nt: TGTGCCAGCTCACCCCGGGACAGGGGGCAGTCTGGGGCCAACGTCCTGACTTTC; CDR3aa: CASSPRDRGQSGANVLTF
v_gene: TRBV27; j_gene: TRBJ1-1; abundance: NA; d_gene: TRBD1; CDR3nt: TGTGCCAGCAGTTCACCTTCAGGGACAGGGCAAAGGACTGAAGCTTTCTTT; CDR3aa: CASSSPSGTGQRTEAFF
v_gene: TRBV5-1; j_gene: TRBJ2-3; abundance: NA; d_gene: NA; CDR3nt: TGCGCCAGCAGCTTGGCGTTCCAGCGGGGCACAGATACGCAGTATTTT; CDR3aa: CASSLAFQRGTDTQYF
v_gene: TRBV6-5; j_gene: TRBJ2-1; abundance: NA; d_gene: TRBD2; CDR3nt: TGTGCCAGCAAAACTAGCGGGGGGGCCAATGAGCAGTTCTTC; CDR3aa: CASKTSGGANEQFF
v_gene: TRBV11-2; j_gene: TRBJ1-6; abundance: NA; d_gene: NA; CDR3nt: TGTGCCAGCAGCTTAGATGCGGGCAGCTCCTATAATTCACCCCTCCACTTT; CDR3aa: CASSLDAGSSYNSPLHF
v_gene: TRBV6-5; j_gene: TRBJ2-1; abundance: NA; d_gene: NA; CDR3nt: TGTGCCAGCAGTTATTCCGGACAGAATGAGCAGTTCTTC; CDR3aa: CASSYSGQNEQFF
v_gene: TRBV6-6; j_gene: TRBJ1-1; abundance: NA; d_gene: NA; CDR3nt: TGTGCCAGCAGTTACTCACGAGGGCGGCCGAACACTGAAGCTTTCTTT; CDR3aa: CASSYSRGRPNTEAFF
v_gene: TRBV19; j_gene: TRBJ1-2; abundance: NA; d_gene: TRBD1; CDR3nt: TGTGCCAGTAGTACGACAGGGGACTCTAACTATGGCTACACCTTC; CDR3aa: CASSTTGDSNYGYTF
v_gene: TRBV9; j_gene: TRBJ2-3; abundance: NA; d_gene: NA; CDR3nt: TGTGCCAGCAGCGTAGCCGGTGGAGATACGCAGTATTTT; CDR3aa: CASSVAGGDTQYF
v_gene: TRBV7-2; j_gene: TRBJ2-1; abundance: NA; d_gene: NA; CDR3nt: TGTGCCAGCAGCTTAGAGAGGCTATCGCGTAGGAGCTCCTACAATGAGCAGTTCTTC; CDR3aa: CASSLERLSRRSSYNEQFF
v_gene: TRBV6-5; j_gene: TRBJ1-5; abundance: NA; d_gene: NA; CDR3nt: TGTGCCAGCAGTAAGGGGGATCATAGCAATCAGCCCCAGCATTTT; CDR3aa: CASSKGDHSNQPQHF
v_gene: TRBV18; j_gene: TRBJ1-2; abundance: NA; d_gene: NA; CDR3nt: TGTGCCAGCTCACAGAGAGACTATGGCTACACCTTC; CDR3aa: CASSQRDYGYTF
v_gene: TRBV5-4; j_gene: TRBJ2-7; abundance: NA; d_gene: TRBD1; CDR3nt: TGTGCCAGCAGCTTGTTTGAGGGGTTATTTATGACAGGGGTCGACGAGCAGTACTTC; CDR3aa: CASSLFEGLFMTGVDEQYF
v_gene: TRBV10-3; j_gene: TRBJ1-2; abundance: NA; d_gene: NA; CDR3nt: TGTGCCATCCCCGTTGGGGGGGGCTACACCTTC; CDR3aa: CAIPVGGGYTF
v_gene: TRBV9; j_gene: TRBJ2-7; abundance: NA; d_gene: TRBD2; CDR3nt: TGTGCCAGCAGCGTGACTAGCGACCCTCTCGAGCAGTACTTC; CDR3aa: CASSVTSDPLEQYF
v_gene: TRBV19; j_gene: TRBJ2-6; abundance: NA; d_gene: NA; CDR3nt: TGTGCCAGTAGTATAGTCTACAGGGAGTCTGGGGCCAACGTCCTGACTTTC; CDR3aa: CASSIVYRESGANVLTF